The present T cell receptor beta chain was sequenced within a study of blood T cells in healthy people across ages (dated by TCRdb to the mid-2010s). Turning to the overall study: In model experiments, template switching captured roughly one uniquely barcoded TCR beta cDNA molecule for every two T cells. To track age-related changes in TCR beta repertoire diversity, the study relied on deep sequencing normalized with unique cDNA molecular identifiers. Donors were grouped into four age groups: young (average approximately 16 years), middle-aged (about 38), aged (around 60) and long-lived (just over 80). Donors of different ages were randomly distributed across sequencing lanes to avoid experimental bias. The study analyzed two additional independent replicas of 1 million unique cDNA reads from the same blood draw for two donors, one aged 18 to 30 and one aged 80 or older.

Libraries were prepared through 5' RACE. The second PCR ran for roughly 6 to 11 cycles and used a J-beta primer mix along with a sample-barcoded 5' primer. A template-switch 5' adaptor carrying 12 random nucleotides introduced a unique molecular identifier onto each TCR beta cDNA molecule. Each sample yielded at least 2.5 million CDR3-containing paired-end reads. All of the RNA was converted into first-strand cDNA using the Mint cDNA synthesis kit, with a TRBC-specific oligonucleotide serving as the primer. Following uracil-DNA glycosylase treatment, all cDNA underwent a first 18-cycle PCR with the universal primers M1SS and BC2_uni_R. For the original study's pipeline: For normalization, 1 million high-quality reads, each with a distinct molecular identifier, were randomly selected from each sample. Instead of being binned into consensus sequences, reads with shared molecular identifiers were discarded. MiTCR, with a Q25 quality threshold and the strictest error-elimination algorithm, was used for CDR3 identification, clonotype clustering and error correction. A nonparametric unseen species model with Euler transformation was used to estimate a lower bound on total TCR beta diversity. TCRdb took the public reads, trimmed them with fastp at Q25, ran MiXCR for clone calling and kept in-frame beta chains. For every CDR3 protein sequence, its rows merge into one entry that carries the most common genes and DNA. The V and J calls and clone size are TCRdb's, not the authors'. This sample comprises 1.5 million to 2 million distinct CDR3 sequences, about 39% of them detected only once. Under 25% of the sample is taken by the ten largest.

Results the study describes overall, beyond this receptor: The CMV infection status of donors was not known, potentially confounding age-related changes in expanded clonotypes. Since profiling was done on bulk unsorted PBMCs, naive and antigen-experienced compartments could not be conclusively compared. As age increased, observed TCR beta diversity per million T cells dropped in a roughly linear way, and a significant reduction was already evident by age approximately 40. Estimates of total diversity from one million sequenced T cells were regarded as lower bounds and underestimates. Compared with the aged group, the long-lived group had more naive CD4+ T cells, fewer expanded clones and increased TCR diversity, suggesting age selection. Observed TCR beta diversity correlated strongly with the percentage of naive T cells measured by flow cytometry.

Germline trimming amounts to 4 bases on V and 7 bases on J, with 11 as the count of junction bases outside the gene matches. The CDR3, from cysteine to phenylalanine, totals 16 residues. Just the 48-base CDR3 DNA is kept, in frame starting at base 1. CDR1 and CDR2, per the germline V gene, are SGHTA and FQGNSA. The donors were roughly 39 Caucasian individuals from Russia, aged roughly 6 to 90 years, who were systemically healthy. About 9.6 milliliters of peripheral blood were collected from each donor into EDTA-treated Vacutainer tubes. Ficoll-Paque density-gradient centrifugation was used to isolate PBMCs, with at least 7 million per sample. Trizol reagent was used to extract total RNA from the PBMCs, yielding at least 6 micrograms per sample. For every donor, an aliquot of PBMCs went through flow cytometry to measure the percentages of naive CD45RAhigh/CD27high T cells. Worth noting for this clonotype: Its specific antigen is unknown. There are no base qualities to consult, and no much larger clone falls within one base.

This sequence originates from a human donor in good health. Rearrangement joined TRBV7-2 to TRBJ1-2, with 11 bases matching TRBD1. Sequenced sample: blood. The CDR3 region: CASSWTGGASEGGYTF. The nucleotides read TGTGCCAGCAGCTGGACAGGGGGCGCGAGTGAGGGTGGCTACACCTTC.